Listed here are 13 T cell receptor beta chains from one sample, sequenced in a study of multiple sclerosis patients with progressive multifocal leukoencephalopathy. Profiling relied on immunoSEQ multiplex PCR, and the TCRdb table lists in-frame clones only, not all of them. Among 26,000 or so clones listed, 75% to 95% were seen once. The time point here: more than ten months of natalizumab therapy. The sequenced sample was PBMCs, obtained from a patient treated with natalizumab. These receptors came from a man aged 30-40 years with multiple sclerosis.

The chain employs TRBV6-6 and TRBJ2-5; 7 nucleotides align to TRBD2. CDR1 is MNHNY, CDR2 SVGAGI, per germline (reference sequence). The CDR3 consists of 14 residues. V was clipped by 7 bases and J by 1 base; unmatched bases: 6. CDR3 protein: CASILSGPQETQYF. CDR3 DNA: TGTGCCAGCATCCTTAGCGGGCCCCAAGAGACCCAGTACTTC.

The chain recombines TRBV5-1 with TRBJ2-6; TRBD1 matches at 8 bases. Trimming removed 0 bases from V and 13 bases from J; junction bases left unmatched: 9. Germline CDR1 and CDR2: SGHRS and YFSETQ. This CDR3 has 15 residues. The DNA for the CDR3 is TGCGCCAGCAGCTTGGATGGCAGGGGGCCGGGTGTCCTGACTTTC. Amino acid sequence: CASSLDGRGPGVLTF.

The gene calls are TRBV5-1 and TRBJ2-7, with D possibly being TRBD1 or TRBD2 (6 bases each). The CDR3 is 12 amino acids. Germline V gives CDR1 SGHRS, CDR2 YFSETQ. The CDR3 region is CASSSGAGEQYV. The DNA for the CDR3 is TGTGCCAGCAGCTCGGGGGCTGGTGAGCAGTACGTC.

The CDR3 loop reads CASSYSAGAGVYGYTF. The CDR3 DNA sequence: TGTGCCAGCAGTTACTCGGCGGGGGCAGGGGTCTATGGCTACACCTTC. The genes are TRBV6-6 and TRBJ1-2; TRBD1 is a possible D gene (6 bases). Trimming took off 0 bases at V and 4 bases at J, with 15 bases between the two ends. Germline values: CDR1 MNHNY, CDR2 SVGAGI (reference sequence). This CDR3 comprises 16 residues.

The chain carries TRBV18 and TRBJ1-6; 7 bases line up with TRBD1. V dropped 4 bases and J dropped 4; count of bases not matched to a gene: 7. This CDR3 is built from 16 residues. CDR1 and CDR2 (germline): KGHSH, LQKENI. The CDR3 bases are TGTGCCAGCTCACTCCCCGGGACAGCATATAATTCACCCCTCCACTTT. This translates into CASSLPGTAYNSPLHF.

The V and J genes are TRBV19 and TRBJ1-1; perhaps TRBD1 as D (5 bases). CDR1 and CDR2 from the germline V gene are LNHDA and SQIVND (reference sequence). Deletions cut 1 base from V and 1 base from J, with 13 bases between. CDR3 length: 16 amino acids. The CDR3: CASSIVPLRENTEAFF. CDR3 sequence (DNA): TGTGCCAGTAGTATAGTCCCGCTCAGGGAGAACACTGAAGCTTTCTTT.

V and J are TRBV2 and TRBJ1-1; D gene uncertain. The V and J ends lost 7 bases and 3 bases respectively, with 6 bases between them. The CDR3 length is 11 residues. Germline CDR1 reads SNHLY; CDR2 reads FYNNEI. CDR3 amino acids: CASTPDTEAFF. The DNA of the CDR3 is TGTGCCAGCACTCCGGACACTGAAGCTTTCTTT.

The chain joins TRBV7-3 to TRBJ1-2, with D possibly being TRBD1 (5 bases). The CDR3 extends over 13 amino acids. The germline V and J ends were trimmed by 8 bases and 4 bases, with 14 bases remaining between them. The V gene's germline CDR1 is SGHTA and CDR2 FQGTGA. The CDR3, as DNA: TGTGCCAGCTGTCCCGGGACGTGCTATGGCTACACCTTC. Amino acid sequence: CASCPGTCYGYTF.

Details on this clone: A read error may account for a junction end that differs from germline. Within the sample, other DNA sequences also encode this same CDR3. The chain joins TRBV25-1 to TRBJ1-6; D is possibly TRBD1 (5 bases). The length of the CDR3 is 14 residues. Looked up from germline, CDR1 is MGHDK and CDR2 is SYGVNS. The CDR3 sequence is CASSGRQRNSPLHF. The CDR3, as DNA: TGCGCCAGCAGTGGCCGACAGCGGAATTCACCCCTCCACTTT. The variable domain in full, completed from reference TRBV25-1 and TRBJ1-6, reads EADIYQTPRYLVIGTGKKITLECSQTMGHDKMYWYQQDPGMELHLIHYSYGVNSTEKGDLSSESTVSRIRTEHFPLTLESARPSHTSQYLCASSGRQRNSPLHFGNGTRLTVT.

The genes are TRBV19 and TRBJ2-3, with 10 positions matching TRBD2. The CDR3 sequence is 14 residues long. V trimming: 5 bases; J trimming: 6 bases; junction bases outside the gene matches: 5. CDR1 is LNHDA and CDR2 is SQIVND in the germline V gene (reference sequence). Here the CDR3 DNA reads TGTGCCAGTAGTCCCCTAGCGGGAGCTGATACGCAGTATTTT. As protein: CASSPLAGADTQYF.

This sequence joins TRBV2 and TRBJ1-4; D is ambiguous. V dropped 6 bases and J dropped 7 bases, with 15 bases sitting between them. CDR3 length equals 14 residues. CDR1 SNHLY and CDR2 FYNNEI come from the germline V gene. The CDR3 bases are TGTGCCAGCAGGACTCGTCCTCTTAGTGAAAAACTGTTTTTT. It codes for CASRTRPLSEKLFF.

The V and J genes are TRBV5-1 and TRBJ2-2; 11 bases map to TRBD2. V shed 2 bases, J shed 2 bases, and the junction held 5 bases outside the gene matches. Per the germline V gene, CDR1 is SGHRS and CDR2 is YFSETQ. This CDR3 contains 17 residues. The CDR3 DNA reads TGCGCCAGCAGCTTTTGGGGGACTAGCGGTAACACCGGGGAGCTGTTTTTT. Amino acids: CASSFWGTSGNTGELFF.

The gene calls are TRBV5-4 and TRBJ2-1; possibly TRBD2 for D (5 bases). Trimming removed 4 bases from V and 1 base from J, with 15 bases in between. Germline assignment: CDR1 SGHNT and CDR2 YYREEE (reference sequence). The CDR3 has 16 amino acids. Here the CDR3 reads CASSPDYLLSYNEQFF. Here the CDR3 DNA reads TGTGCCAGCAGCCCCGACTATCTCCTTTCCTACAATGAGCAGTTCTTC.